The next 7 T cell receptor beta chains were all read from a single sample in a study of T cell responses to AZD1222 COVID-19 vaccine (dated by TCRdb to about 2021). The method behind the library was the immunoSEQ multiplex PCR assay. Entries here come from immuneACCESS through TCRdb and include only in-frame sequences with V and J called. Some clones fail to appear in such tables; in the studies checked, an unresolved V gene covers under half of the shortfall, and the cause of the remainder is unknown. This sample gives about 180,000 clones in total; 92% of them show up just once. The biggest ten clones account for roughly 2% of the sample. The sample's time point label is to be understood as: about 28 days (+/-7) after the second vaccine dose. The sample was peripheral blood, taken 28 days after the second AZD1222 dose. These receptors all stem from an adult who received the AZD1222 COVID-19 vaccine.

CDR3 DNA sequence: TGTGCCACCAGCAGAGATCCGGGATCAGGGTGGGTTTACGGTCAGCCCCAGCATTTT. Amino acid sequence: CATSRDPGSGWVYGQPQHF. This chain links TRBV15 with TRBJ1-5; D perhaps matches TRBD1 (5 bases). This CDR3 has 19 amino acids. In germline, CDR1 is LNHNV, CDR2 YYDKDF (reference sequence). V was cut by 0 bases and J by 6 bases, with 24 bases left in between.

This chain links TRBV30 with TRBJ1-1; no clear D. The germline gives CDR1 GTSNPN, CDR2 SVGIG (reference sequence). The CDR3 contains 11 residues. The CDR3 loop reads CAYTYSLGAFF. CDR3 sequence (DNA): TGTGCTTATACCTACAGTTTGGGGGCTTTCTTT.

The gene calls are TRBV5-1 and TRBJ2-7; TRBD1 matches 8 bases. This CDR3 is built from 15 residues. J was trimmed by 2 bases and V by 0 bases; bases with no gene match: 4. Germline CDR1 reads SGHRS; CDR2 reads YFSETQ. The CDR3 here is CASSLAGTGAYEQYF. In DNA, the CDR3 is TGCGCCAGCAGCTTGGCCGGGACAGGCGCCTACGAGCAGTACTTC.

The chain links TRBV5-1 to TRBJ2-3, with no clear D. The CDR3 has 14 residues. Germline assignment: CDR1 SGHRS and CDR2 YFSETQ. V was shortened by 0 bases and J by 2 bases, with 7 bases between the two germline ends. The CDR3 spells CASSLVGSTDTQYF. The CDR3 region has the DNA TGCGCCAGCAGCTTGGTAGGGTCCACAGATACGCAGTATTTT.

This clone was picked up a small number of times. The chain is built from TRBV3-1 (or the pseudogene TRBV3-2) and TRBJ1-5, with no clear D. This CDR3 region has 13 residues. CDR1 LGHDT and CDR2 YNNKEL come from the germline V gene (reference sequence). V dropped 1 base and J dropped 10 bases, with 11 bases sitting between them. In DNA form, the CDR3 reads TGTGCCAGCAGCCAAGGCGTGGGTAGTCCCCAGCATTTT. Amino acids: CASSQGVGSPQHF.

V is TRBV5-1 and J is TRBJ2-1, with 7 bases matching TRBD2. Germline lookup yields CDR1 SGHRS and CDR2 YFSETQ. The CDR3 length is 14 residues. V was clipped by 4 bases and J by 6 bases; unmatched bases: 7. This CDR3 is CASSLGLEGNEQFF. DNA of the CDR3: TGCGCCAGCAGCCTAGGACTAGAAGGCAATGAGCAGTTCTTC.

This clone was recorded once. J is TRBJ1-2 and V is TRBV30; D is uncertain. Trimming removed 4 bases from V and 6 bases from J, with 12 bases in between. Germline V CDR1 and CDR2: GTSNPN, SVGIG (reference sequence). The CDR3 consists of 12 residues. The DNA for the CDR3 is TGTGCCTGGAAGGGCATCAACGATGGCTACACCTTC. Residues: CAWKGINDGYTF.